These 18 T cell receptor beta chains were all obtained from the same sample, sequenced in a study of long-term antiretroviral therapy in people with HIV. At survey level, the immunoSEQ assay was run in its v3.0 version. The data were produced by immunoSEQ multiplex PCR, yet TCRdb's version contains in-frame clones alone and is incomplete. The sample lists 40,000 or so clones; approximately 85% were seen once. The sample consisted of unsorted PBMCs, taken 0.3 years after starting antiretroviral therapy. The receptors stem from a man between 18 and 35 years old with HIV.

This clone was seen more than once but under ten times. The V gene is TRBV6-4, the J gene TRBJ2-3; 7 nucleotides agree with TRBD2. Germline CDR1 and CDR2: MRHNA and SNTAGT. Trimming cost V 2 bases and J 4 bases; bases outside gene matches: 9. The CDR3 has 16 residues. The CDR3 bases are TGTGCCAGCAGTGACGAGAGCGGGGACGGATCAGATACGCAGTATTTT. Translated: CASSDESGDGSDTQYF.

This clone was picked up a small number of times. The chain is built from TRBV7-6 and TRBJ2-4, with TRBD2 matching over 7 bases. The trim removed 5 bases at V and 0 bases at J, leaving 1 base unmatched. Germline V gene lookup returns CDR1 SGHVS and CDR2 FNYEAQ. The CDR3 spans 14 residues. The CDR3: CASSGGGAKNIQYF. The DNA of the CDR3 is TGTGCCAGCAGCGGCGGGGGAGCCAAAAACATTCAGTACTTC.

With respect to this clone: The junction shows a germline mismatch at one end, possibly a read error. The rearrangement links TRBV10-3 to TRBJ1-2; 9 bases fit TRBD1. The CDR3 totals 14 residues. CDR1 is ENHRY and CDR2 is SYGVKD in the germline V gene. The CDR3 here is CAISETTGGYDYTF. In nucleotides, the CDR3 is TGTGCCATCAGTGAGACGACAGGGGGTTATGACTACACCTTC.

The chain joins TRBV11-2 to TRBJ2-1; weak D call: TRBD1 (5 bases). CDR3 length equals 16 residues. Trimming left V 4 bases short and J 0 bases short, with 13 bases between. From germline, CDR1 is SGHAT and CDR2 FQNNGV. Here the CDR3 reads CASSSIRASSYNEQFF. CDR3 nucleotide sequence: TGTGCCAGCAGCTCGATCAGGGCGAGCTCCTACAATGAGCAGTTCTTC.

The rearrangement links TRBV30 to TRBJ1-6; TRBD1 is a possible D gene (6 bases). CDR1 is GTSNPN and CDR2 is SVGIG in the germline V gene (reference sequence). This CDR3 comprises 15 residues. Trimming took off 3 bases at V and 0 bases at J, with 9 bases between the two ends. CDR3 amino acids: CAWSQGSSYNSPLHF. The CDR3 DNA follows: TGTGCCTGGAGCCAGGGGAGCTCCTATAATTCACCCCTCCACTTT.

The V call is TRBV5-4, the J call TRBJ1-5; D gene unclear. The CDR3 extends over 15 amino acids. Trimming pared 2 bases from V and 2 bases from J, leaving 11 bases between. CDR1 SGHNT and CDR2 YYREEE come from the germline V gene (reference sequence). Written as DNA, the CDR3 is TGTGCCAGCAGCTTACAAGGGTCAGGCAATCAGCCCCAGCATTTT. Encoded protein: CASSLQGSGNQPQHF.

This clone was found a few times. The rearrangement uses TRBV5-8 and TRBJ2-4; D call uncertain. The CDR3 is 15 amino acids. Germline-derived CDR1 and CDR2 are SGHTS and YDEGEE. V lost 4 bases and J lost 0, with 11 bases in between. CDR3 region: CASSVRTLAKNIQYF. The CDR3, as DNA: TGTGCCAGCAGCGTCCGGACCCTAGCCAAAAACATTCAGTACTTC.

V and J are TRBV11-2 and TRBJ2-5, with TRBD1 as a possible D gene (6 bases). Looked up from germline, CDR1 is SGHAT and CDR2 is FQNNGV. The CDR3 covers 12 residues. With 3 bases removed from V and 4 bases from J, the gap between germline ends came to 6 bases. CDR3 coding DNA: TGTGCCAGCAGCTTGGGGGCAGAGACCCAGTACTTC. Amino acid sequence: CASSLGAETQYF.

The CDR3 spells CASSQATGNEKLFF. The CDR3 DNA follows: TGTGCCAGTAGTCAGGCGACAGGGAATGAAAAACTGTTTTTT. V gene TRBV19 combines with J gene TRBJ1-4; 7 bases map to TRBD1. This CDR3 contains 14 residues. The V segment lost 5 bases and the J segment 5 bases; nucleotides outside the gene matches: 5. Germline assignment: CDR1 LNHDA and CDR2 SQIVND (reference sequence).

This chain links TRBV7-9 with TRBJ2-5; D uncertain. The CDR3 has 13 residues. CDR1 and CDR2 from the germline V gene are SEHNR and FQNEAQ (reference sequence). V shed 5 bases and J shed 0 bases, with 7 bases lying between them. The CDR3 DNA follows: TGTGCCAGCAGCCGGAAGGACCAAGAGACCCAGTACTTC. Translating gives CASSRKDQETQYF.

This clone has just one count. The J gene is TRBJ2-2, the V gene TRBV10-2; TRBD1 matches 7 bases. The germline gives CDR1 WSHSY, CDR2 SAAADI. The CDR3 sequence is 16 residues long. V lost 7 bases to trimming and J lost 4 bases; unmatched junction nucleotides: 12. The CDR3 spells CASKSATGDGTGELFF. CDR3 sequence (DNA): TGCGCCAGCAAGTCAGCCACAGGGGACGGCACCGGGGAGCTGTTTTTT.

This clone was detected a few times. The chain employs TRBV27 and TRBJ1-5; no definite D call. Germline CDR1 reads MNHEY; CDR2 reads SMNVEV (reference sequence). The CDR3 covers 12 residues. V was pared by 11 bases and J by 3 bases, with 11 bases between. The CDR3 here is CAASHPNQPQHF. The CDR3 DNA sequence: TGTGCCGCGTCACATCCCAATCAGCCCCAGCATTTT.

The chain is built from TRBV27 and TRBJ1-6, with TRBD1 matching 8 bases. This CDR3 spans 13 amino acids. Looked up from germline, CDR1 is MNHEY and CDR2 is SMNVEV (reference sequence). V gave up 4 bases and J gave up 7 bases; unmatched junction bases: 0. CDR3 DNA sequence: TGTGCCAGCAGTTGGACAGGGAATTCACCCCTCCACTTT. Amino acid sequence: CASSWTGNSPLHF.

The genes are TRBV6-4 and TRBJ2-1; D is possibly TRBD1 (6 bases). Trimming left V 8 bases short and J 5 bases short, with 10 bases between. This CDR3 is 12 amino acids long. The germline gives CDR1 MRHNA, CDR2 SNTAGT. CDR3 DNA sequence: TGTGCCAGCGGGGACACCAACAATGAGCAGTTCTTC. Amino acid sequence: CASGDTNNEQFF.

By its share, this clone is medium-sized. The V and J genes are TRBV7-9 and TRBJ2-3, with D perhaps matching TRBD1 (6 bases). There are 16 residues in the CDR3. The germline V gene has CDR1 SEHNR and CDR2 FQNEAQ (reference sequence). The V gene lost 3 bases and the J gene lost 0 bases, with 13 bases spanning the gap. In DNA, the CDR3 is TGTGCCAGCAGCTTCAGGGGTAGCAGGAGCACAGATACGCAGTATTTT. It translates to CASSFRGSRSTDTQYF.

The J gene is TRBJ2-3, the V gene TRBV10-3, with 8 bases lining up with TRBD1. V lost 6 bases and J lost 1; bases outside the gene matches: 3. The length of the CDR3 is 14 residues. The germline gives CDR1 ENHRY, CDR2 SYGVKD. For the CDR3, the DNA is TGTGCCATCAGGAAGACAGGGGGCACAGATACGCAGTATTTT. Translation gives CAIRKTGGTDTQYF.

This clone appeared a single time. V usage is TRBV9 and J usage is TRBJ2-3, with 8 bases fitting TRBD2. This CDR3 spans 14 amino acids. The germline V gene encodes CDR1 SGDLS and CDR2 YYNGEE. V was clipped by 0 bases and J by 3 bases; unmatched bases: 0. This CDR3 reads CASSVASGTDTQYF. DNA for the CDR3: TGTGCCAGCAGCGTAGCTAGCGGGACAGATACGCAGTATTTT.

The chain couples TRBV11-2 to TRBJ2-1; D possibly corresponds to TRBD1 (5 bases). V was clipped by 0 bases and J by 2 bases, with 14 bases between them. The CDR3 spans 17 residues. Germline V lookup: CDR1 SGHAT, CDR2 FQNNGV. CDR3 nucleotide sequence: TGTGCCAGCAGCTTAGATCGGACACCGCGTACCTACAATGAGCAGTTCTTC. Encoded protein: CASSLDRTPRTYNEQFF.